This T cell receptor beta chain was recorded in a study of blood T cell repertoires in COVID-19 (dated by TCRdb to about 2020). In terms of the full investigation: Samples covering the acute and convalescent phases of COVID-19 were provided by collaborators in the United States, Italy and Spain. The prospective study material was composed of cDNA or gDNA derived from T cells, B-cell-depleted T cells, or PBMCs. The dataset comprised deeply sampled blood TCRbeta repertoires from subjects exposed to, actively infected with, or recovered from COVID-19. A freely available public database, intended as a resource for researchers studying the immune response to SARS-CoV-2, is where the repertoires were released. Samples came from the ongoing ImmuneRACE study (first 160 participants) plus 1,254 subjects from 6 global collaborators. Nearly every sample came with metadata listing a de-identified subject ID, COVID-19 status, age in years and sex. Where available, HLA class I and class II types were taken from metadata supplied by the sample provider and were not determined by assay-based typing.

Sequences MDHEN (CDR1) and SYDVKM (CDR2) are obtained from the germline V gene. Counted from cysteine to phenylalanine, this CDR3 has 14 amino acids. Of all the DNA, just the CDR3 is kept, 42 bases in frame from base 1. Trimming costs V 4 bases and J 3 bases, and their ends lie 13 bases apart. Samples from volunteer blood donors who had recovered from COVID-19 were contributed by a second Seattle source. Collaborating institutions collected whole blood in K2EDTA tubes following their own protocols. For TCRbeta analysis, collaborators shipped samples as frozen whole blood, isolated PBMCs, or DNA extracted from either of those sample types. TCRbeta CDR3 regions were amplified from genomic DNA by means of the immunoSEQ Assay, a bias-controlled multiplex PCR. The published analysis was carried out like this. Within the assay, amplification of reference gene primers was used to estimate how many nucleated cells each sample contained. To quantify the absolute abundance of each unique TCRbeta CDR3 rearrangement, sequence reads were collapsed and filtered. For each sample, productive Simpson clonality was calculated as the square root of Simpson's diversity index across productive rearrangements. Imported from immuneACCESS, the table was reduced by TCRdb to in-frame sequences with V and J called. These copies leave out some clones; in studies compared against another copy, an unresolved V gene accounts for under half, and the cause of the remainder is not known. D and trimming were read from the DNA, whereas the V and J calls and clone size are those reported in that table. This sample comprises approximately 150,000 clones, around four fifths of them detected only once. The top ten clonotypes cover roughly 18% of the sample.

Summary of the overall study and its limitations: Clinical and demographic metadata were provided uncurated, with the amount varying by source and participant.

As to this clone: This receptor's antigen is unknown. No base quality values were provided; no much bigger clone lies one nucleotide off.

The sample was peripheral blood. This chain joins TRBV28 to TRBJ2-7; a tentative D call is TRBD1 (5 bases match). This receptor was taken from a woman in her sixties or seventies who had recovered from COVID-19. The encoded CDR3 is CASSWYRPIYEQYF. DNA sequence: TGTGCCAGCAGTTGGTACAGGCCCATCTACGAGCAGTACTTC.